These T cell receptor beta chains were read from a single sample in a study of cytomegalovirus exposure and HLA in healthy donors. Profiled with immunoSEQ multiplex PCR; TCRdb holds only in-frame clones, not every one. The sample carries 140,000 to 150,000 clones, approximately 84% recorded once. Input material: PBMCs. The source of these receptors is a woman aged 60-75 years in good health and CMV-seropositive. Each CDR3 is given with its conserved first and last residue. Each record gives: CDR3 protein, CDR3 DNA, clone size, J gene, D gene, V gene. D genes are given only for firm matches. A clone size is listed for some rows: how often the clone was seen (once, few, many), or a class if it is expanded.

cdr3_aa: CASSHLAGGFRVYEQYF
cdr3_nt: TGTGCCAGCAGTCACCTAGCGGGAGGATTTAGGGTCTACGAGCAGTACTTC
clone_size: NA
j_call: TRBJ2-7
d_call: TRBD2
v_call: TRBV13

cdr3_aa: CASGRVGDTQYF
cdr3_nt: TGTGCCAGCGGGAGGGTCGGGGATACGCAGTATTTT
clone_size: once
j_call: TRBJ2-3
d_call: TRBD2
v_call: TRBV7-8

cdr3_aa: CASSTSGTANEKLFF
cdr3_nt: TGTGCCAGCAGCACCTCCGGGACAGCAAATGAAAAACTGTTTTTT
clone_size: once
j_call: TRBJ1-4
d_call: TRBD1
v_call: TRBV7-2

cdr3_aa: CASRGQGLETQYF
cdr3_nt: TGTGCCAGTCGGGGACAGGGGTTGGAGACCCAGTACTTC
clone_size: NA
j_call: TRBJ2-5
d_call: TRBD1
v_call: TRBV28

cdr3_aa: CASSPRARAGELFF
cdr3_nt: TGTGCCAGTAGCCCCCGAGCGAGGGCCGGGGAGCTGTTTTTT
clone_size: NA
j_call: TRBJ2-2
d_call: NA
v_call: TRBV19

cdr3_aa: CASTRSPGNEQFF
cdr3_nt: TGTGCCAGCACTCGGTCACCCGGTAATGAGCAGTTCTTC
clone_size: NA
j_call: TRBJ2-1
d_call: NA
v_call: TRBV27

cdr3_aa: CSAEGRGELFF
cdr3_nt: TGCAGTGCTGAAGGGAGGGGGGAGCTGTTTTTT
clone_size: NA
j_call: TRBJ2-2
d_call: NA
v_call: TRBV20-1

cdr3_aa: CAWTPDSFNSPLHF
cdr3_nt: TGTGCCTGGACCCCGGACAGCTTTAATTCACCCCTCCACTTT
clone_size: few
j_call: TRBJ1-6
d_call: NA
v_call: TRBV30

cdr3_aa: CASSFVGQGGEKLFF
cdr3_nt: TGTGCCAGCAGTTTTGTCGGACAGGGAGGAGAAAAACTGTTTTTT
clone_size: NA
j_call: TRBJ1-4
d_call: TRBD1
v_call: TRBV28

cdr3_aa: CASSQEGLANSYNEQFF
cdr3_nt: TGCGCCAGCAGCCAAGAAGGTCTAGCTAACTCCTACAATGAGCAGTTCTTC
clone_size: NA
j_call: TRBJ2-1
d_call: NA
v_call: TRBV4-3

cdr3_aa: CASSPVRGQGAGANVLTF
cdr3_nt: TGTGCCAGCTCACCGGTTCGGGGACAGGGGGCTGGGGCCAACGTCCTGACTTTC
clone_size: NA
j_call: TRBJ2-6
d_call: TRBD1
v_call: TRBV18

cdr3_aa: CASSPGHSQETQYF
cdr3_nt: TGTGCTAGCAGCCCAGGACACAGCCAAGAGACCCAGTACTTC
clone_size: NA
j_call: TRBJ2-5
d_call: NA
v_call: TRBV7-7

cdr3_aa: CATSVGGMRNQPQHF
cdr3_nt: TGTGCCACCAGCGTTGGGGGGATGCGCAATCAGCCCCAGCATTTT
clone_size: once
j_call: TRBJ1-5
d_call: NA
v_call: TRBV15

cdr3_aa: CASSYWRGQGNDQPQHF
cdr3_nt: TGTGCCAGCAGTTACTGGAGGGGACAGGGGAACGATCAGCCCCAGCATTTT
clone_size: NA
j_call: TRBJ1-5
d_call: TRBD1
v_call: TRBV28

cdr3_aa: CASSPTGQGTDTQYF
cdr3_nt: TGTGCCAGCAGTCCGACAGGTCAGGGCACAGATACGCAGTATTTT
clone_size: NA
j_call: TRBJ2-3
d_call: NA
v_call: TRBV6-6

cdr3_aa: CASSRGTTVASNTEAFF
cdr3_nt: TGCGCCAGCAGCCGGGGAACCACAGTAGCATCGAACACTGAAGCTTTCTTT
clone_size: NA
j_call: TRBJ1-1
d_call: NA
v_call: TRBV5-1

cdr3_aa: CASRGEETQYF
cdr3_nt: TGTGCCAGTCGGGGGGAAGAGACCCAGTACTTC
clone_size: NA
j_call: TRBJ2-5
d_call: TRBD2
v_call: TRBV4-2

cdr3_aa: CASSSPGVQPQHF
cdr3_nt: TGTGCCAGCAGTTCCCCGGGGGTTCAGCCCCAGCATTTT
clone_size: NA
j_call: TRBJ1-5
d_call: NA
v_call: TRBV28

cdr3_aa: CASSTILRGTSYEQYF
cdr3_nt: TGTGCCAGCAGCACTATCCTCAGGGGCACCTCATACGAGCAGTACTTC
clone_size: NA
j_call: TRBJ2-7
d_call: NA
v_call: TRBV28

cdr3_aa: CASTPRDRGYEQYF
cdr3_nt: TGTGCCAGCACACCCCGGGACAGGGGTTACGAGCAGTACTTC
clone_size: NA
j_call: TRBJ2-7
d_call: TRBD1
v_call: TRBV7-9

cdr3_aa: CASSWGGITGANVLTF
cdr3_nt: TGTGCCAGCAGCTGGGGGGGTATTACTGGGGCCAACGTCCTGACTTTC
clone_size: once
j_call: TRBJ2-6
d_call: TRBD2
v_call: TRBV5-6

cdr3_aa: CASSLAGGRTDTQYF
cdr3_nt: TGCGCCAGCAGCCTGGCTGGCGGGAGGACAGATACGCAGTATTTT
clone_size: NA
j_call: TRBJ2-3
d_call: TRBD2
v_call: TRBV5-1

cdr3_aa: CASKGGQETQYF
cdr3_nt: TGTGCCAGCAAGGGGGGGCAAGAGACCCAGTACTTC
clone_size: NA
j_call: TRBJ2-5
d_call: NA
v_call: TRBV6-6